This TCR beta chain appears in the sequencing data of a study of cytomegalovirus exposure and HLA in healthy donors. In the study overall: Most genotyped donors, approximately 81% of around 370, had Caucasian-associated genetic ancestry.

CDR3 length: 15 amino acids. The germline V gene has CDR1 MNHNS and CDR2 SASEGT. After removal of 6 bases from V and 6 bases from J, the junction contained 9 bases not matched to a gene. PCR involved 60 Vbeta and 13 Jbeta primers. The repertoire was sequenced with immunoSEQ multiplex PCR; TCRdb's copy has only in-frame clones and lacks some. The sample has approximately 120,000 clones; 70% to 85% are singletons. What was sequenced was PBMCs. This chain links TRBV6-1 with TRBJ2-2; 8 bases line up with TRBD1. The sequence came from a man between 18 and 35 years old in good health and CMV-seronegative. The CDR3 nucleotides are TGTGCCAGCAGCCCCCAGACAGGGGTGGCCGGGGAGCTGTTTTTT. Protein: CASSPQTGVAGELFF.